The source of this T cell receptor (beta chain) is a study of blood T cell repertoires in COVID-19. About the research overall: PBMCs, B-cell-depleted T cells, or T cells were the source of the cDNA or gDNA that made up the material.

This CDR3 region has 13 residues. Germline values: CDR1 SGHTS, CDR2 YDEGEE. V gave up 4 bases and J gave up 1 base, with 8 bases separating them. Original processing notes: The assay estimated nucleated cells by amplifying reference gene primers. This table comes from immunoSEQ multiplex PCR, and its TCRdb copy is limited to in-frame clones, with some not included. V and J calls and clone size are copied from that table; D and trimming were computed from the DNA. The sample gives tens of thousands of clones, about four fifths of which show up once; 8.5% to 12% is in the top ten. The material sequenced was peripheral blood. V usage is TRBV5-8 and J usage is TRBJ1-1; D perhaps matches TRBD1 (5 bases). The origin of this receptor is a man aged 55-75 years with acute or convalescent COVID-19. The CDR3 sequence: CASSIRENTEAFF. The CDR3 nucleotides are TGTGCCAGCAGCATCAGGGAGAACACTGAAGCTTTCTTT.